This T cell receptor beta chain was identified during a study of vaccination and CD4 T cells after COVID-19. Study-level points and caveats: Median numbers of SARS-CoV-2-reactive clonotypes increased from approximately 21 to 40 (not a significant change). Convalescent patients had a median roughly 86% of post-vaccine SARS-CoV-2-reactive clones that were detected only after vaccination, not before it. Researchers report that 304 of 307 vaccine-specific clones in convalescent patients proved spike mono-reactive.

Every positive PCR date fell between March and December 2020, earlier than the US Alpha, Beta and Delta variants. Looked up from germline, CDR1 is DFQATT and CDR2 is SNEGSKA (reference sequence). The CDR3 runs 15 residues. V was pared by 4 bases and J by 4 bases, with 6 bases of the junction left unmatched. With respect to this clonotype: As yet, its antigen is unknown.

TCRdb re-called the PCR reads with MiXCR, one entry per CDR3 protein. The sample shows 15,000 to 20,000 distinct CDR3 sequences, less than 70% of them seen only once. V and J are TRBV20-1 and TRBJ1-3, with 11 bases matching TRBD1. The TCR was taken from a human donor who had recovered from COVID-19. The sequencing here drew on CD4+ T cells from blood, taken after SARS-CoV-2 vaccination. CDR3 sequence reads: CSATGQGAGGNTIYF. The CDR3 DNA reads as TGCAGTGCTACCGGACAGGGGGCAGGAGGAAACACCATATATTTT.